What follows are 6 T cell receptor beta chains derived from one specimen sequenced in a study of T-cell reconstitution after alpha-beta-depleted transplantation in children. Unique molecular identifiers tagged the TCRbeta library. MiXCR, applied by TCRdb to the PCR reads, yields one record per CDR3 protein. This repertoire shows 700,000 to 850,000 distinct CDR3 sequences, under 20% found once; its top ten account for about 5%. The sample consisted of PBMCs, mostly from graft donor cells, taken 360 days after TCRalphabeta/CD19-depleted stem cell transplant. Source of these receptors: a male patient aged 10 to 17 who had a stem cell transplant for acute lymphoblastic leukemia, so the T cells may come from the graft donor.

There are many counts of this clonotype. The chain carries TRBV29-1 and TRBJ2-1; D remains unclear. CDR3 length equals 12 residues. Germline V CDR1 and CDR2: SQVTM, ANQGSEA. The V and J ends lost 0 bases and 2 bases respectively, with 2 bases between them. CDR3 in DNA: TGCAGCGTTGAAGACCCCTACAATGAGCAGTTCTTC. It specifies CSVEDPYNEQFF.

The J gene is TRBJ2-5, the V gene TRBV3-1; TRBD2 matches 9 bases. The length of the CDR3 is 14 residues. The V segment lost 8 bases and the J segment 0 bases; nucleotides outside the gene matches: 4. From germline, CDR1 is LGHDT and CDR2 YNNKEL (reference sequence). CDR3 nucleotides: TGTGCCAGCCGGCGGGAGGGGGACCAAGAGACCCAGTACTTC. Translating gives CASRREGDQETQYF.

A few counts support this clonotype. One junction end disagrees with the germline gene, perhaps due to a read error. The genes are TRBV5-1 and TRBJ2-1; 8 bases map to TRBD2. The V gene's germline CDR1 is SGHRS and CDR2 YFSETQ. This CDR3 contains 16 residues. The CDR3 is CASTLKVLAAGNEQFF. The CDR3 DNA reads as TGCGCCAGCACCTTGAAGGTACTAGCGGCTGGGAATGAGCAGTTCTTC.

The rearrangement links TRBV7-9 to TRBJ1-2; D unclear. The CDR3 sequence is 15 residues long. The germline gives CDR1 SEHNR, CDR2 FQNEAQ (reference sequence). Trimming pared 1 base from V and 2 bases from J, leaving 11 bases between. The CDR3 bases are TGTGCCAGCAGCTTAGTTAAGAGACGCAACTATGGCTACACCTTC. Its protein product is CASSLVKRRNYGYTF.

The chain recombines TRBV18 with TRBJ2-7, with 9 bases fitting TRBD1. V lost 4 bases and J lost 6; bases outside the gene matches: 10. Per the germline V gene, CDR1 is KGHSH and CDR2 is LQKENI. The CDR3 is 15 residues long. The CDR3 here is CASSRQTGGGGEQYF. The CDR3 nucleotides are TGTGCCAGCTCACGTCAGACAGGGGGAGGTGGCGAGCAGTACTTC.

The rearrangement links TRBV18 to TRBJ1-3; tentative D call: TRBD1 (5 bases). The CDR3 is made up of 16 amino acids. The V gene's germline CDR1 is KGHSH and CDR2 LQKENI. Trimming stripped 3 bases from V and 8 bases from J, with 20 bases between. The DNA for the CDR3 is TGTGCCAGCTCACCCTCATTCCTCCAGGGAGAGCACACCATATATTTT. Translation gives CASSPSFLQGEHTIYF.